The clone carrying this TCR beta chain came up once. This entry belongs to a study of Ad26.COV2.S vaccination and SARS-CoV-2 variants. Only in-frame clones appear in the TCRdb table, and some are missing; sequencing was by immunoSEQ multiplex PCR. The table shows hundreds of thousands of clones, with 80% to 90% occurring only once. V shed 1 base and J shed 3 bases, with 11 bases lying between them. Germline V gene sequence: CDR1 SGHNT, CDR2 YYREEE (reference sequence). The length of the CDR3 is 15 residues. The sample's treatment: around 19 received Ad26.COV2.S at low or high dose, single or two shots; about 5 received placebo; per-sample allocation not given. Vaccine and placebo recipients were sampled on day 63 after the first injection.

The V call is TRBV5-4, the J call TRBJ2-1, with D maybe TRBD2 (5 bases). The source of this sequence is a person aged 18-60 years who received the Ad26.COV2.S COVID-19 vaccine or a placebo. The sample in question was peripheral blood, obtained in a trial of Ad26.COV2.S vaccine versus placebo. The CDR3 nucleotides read TGTGCCAGCAGCTTGTGGGGAGCCCTCTACAATGAGCAGTTCTTC. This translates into CASSLWGALYNEQFF.